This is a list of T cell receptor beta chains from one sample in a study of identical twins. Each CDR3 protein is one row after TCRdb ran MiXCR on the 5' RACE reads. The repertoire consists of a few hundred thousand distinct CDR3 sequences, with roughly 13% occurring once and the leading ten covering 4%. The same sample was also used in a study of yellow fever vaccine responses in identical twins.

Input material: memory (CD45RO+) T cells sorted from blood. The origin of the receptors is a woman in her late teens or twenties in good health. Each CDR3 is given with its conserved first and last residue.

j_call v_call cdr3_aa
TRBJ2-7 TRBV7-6 CASSSTDSRGEQYF
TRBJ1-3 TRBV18 CASSPSPQSGNTIYF
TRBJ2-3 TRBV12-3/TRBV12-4 CASSYPRRDEFTDTQYF
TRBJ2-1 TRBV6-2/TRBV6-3 CASSIHGNSYNEQFF
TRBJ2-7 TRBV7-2 CASSLFSDREYEQYF
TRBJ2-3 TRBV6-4 CASSDSADQSTDTQYF
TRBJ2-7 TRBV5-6 CASSLTSGRGEQYF
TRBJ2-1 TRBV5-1 CASSKGLVTTYNEQFF
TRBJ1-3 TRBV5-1 CASSQTGDAGNTIYF
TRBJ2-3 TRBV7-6 CASSKSGGPDTQYF
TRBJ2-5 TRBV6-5 CASSYRAPYQETQYF
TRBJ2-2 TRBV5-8 CASHKKDREYTGELFF
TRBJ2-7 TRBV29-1 CSVRGQGLGPHSIYEQYF
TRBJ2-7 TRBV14 CASSPGRGEQYF
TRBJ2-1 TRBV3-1 CASSRGQANEQFF
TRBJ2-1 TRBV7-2 CASSLAHGGYNEQFF
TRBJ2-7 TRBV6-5 CASSYLQGTYEQYF
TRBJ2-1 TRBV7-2 CASSPQGTREGNEQFF
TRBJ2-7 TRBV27 CASSSWVGEQYF
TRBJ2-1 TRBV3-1 CASSHLGYEQFF
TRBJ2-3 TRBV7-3 CASRAGGQGTQYF
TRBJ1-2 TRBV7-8 CASSSGTPAPGYTF
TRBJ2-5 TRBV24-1 CATSETGLQETQYF
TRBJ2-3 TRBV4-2 CASSQEERGPDTQYF
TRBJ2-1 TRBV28 CASSAPGQGSSEQFF
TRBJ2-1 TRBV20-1 CSARSSGGNNEQFF
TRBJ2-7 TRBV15 CATSRVLGQGSHEQYF
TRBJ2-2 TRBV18 CASSPARVGELFF
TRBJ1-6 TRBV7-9 CASSDWGRDSPLHF
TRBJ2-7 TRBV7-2 CASSFGFFDYEQYF
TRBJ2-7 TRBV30 CAWSHYEQYF
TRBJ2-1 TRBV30 CAWSPNWGLAGPRDNEQFF
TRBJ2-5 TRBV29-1 CSGAQGASETQYF
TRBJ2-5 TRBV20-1 CSPPGTRQETQYF
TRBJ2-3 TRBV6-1 CASSAAGTQYF
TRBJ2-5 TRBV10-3 CAIKNSGGAEETQYF
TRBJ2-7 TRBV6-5 CASSYSRQGAGEQYF
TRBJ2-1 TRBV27 CASRAGSEYEQFF
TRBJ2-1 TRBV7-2 CASSLALEQFF
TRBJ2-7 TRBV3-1 CASSRGRGAEQYF
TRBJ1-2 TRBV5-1 CASSEQGADYGYTF
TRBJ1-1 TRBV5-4 CASSLAGIPEAFF
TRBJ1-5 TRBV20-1 CSARPPGAPQPQHF
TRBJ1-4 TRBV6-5 CASRDRATNEKLFF
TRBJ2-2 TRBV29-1 CSARTDYTGELFF
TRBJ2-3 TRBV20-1 CSARRTGGTDTQYF
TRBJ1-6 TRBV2 CASSEALRITVSPLHF
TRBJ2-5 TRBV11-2 CASTWGGRSGETQYF
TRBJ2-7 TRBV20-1 CSAPSGEIYEQYF